There are a few counts of the clone carrying this TCR beta chain. No antigen is known for it. V was clipped by 2 bases and J by 4 bases, with 8 bases between them. The CDR3 loop spans 13 amino acids. Germline lookup yields CDR1 MGHDK and CDR2 SYGVNS. These data belong to a study of PD-1 blockade in classical Hodgkin lymphoma. Study-level findings and limits: Newly diagnosed patients had diversity similar to the baseline diversity of complete responders.

Every patient had relapsed following autologous stem cell transplantation, and cohorts differed in brentuximab vedotin exposure. Here immunoSEQ multiplex PCR was the method, and the copy in TCRdb shows in-frame clones only, minus some. Of 60,000 to 65,000 clones listed, roughly 88% are singletons. The chain combines TRBV25-1 with TRBJ1-2; no reliable D call. Sequences were derived from peripheral blood mononuclear cells (PBMCs), sampled at baseline. This clonotype was sampled from a human donor with classical Hodgkin lymphoma. DNA of the CDR3: TGTGCCAGCAGTGAACTAAGATTCTATGGCTACACCTTC. This encodes CASSELRFYGYTF.